This is a list of T cell receptor beta chains from one sample in a study of lymphopenia after photon versus proton radiotherapy. Produced via immunoSEQ multiplex PCR; TCRdb's table is partial and in-frame only. The sample lists about 55,000 clones, around 85% seen once, with around 2% in the top ten. Sample: peripheral blood, taken from a patient treated with proton-based radiotherapy. The receptor set was obtained from a man in his 60s with pancreatic cancer. CDR3s include the opening cysteine and the closing phenylalanine or tryptophan. Each record gives: D gene, V gene, clone size, J gene, CDR3 DNA, CDR3 protein. A D gene is named only where the DNA matches it firmly. The size field is filled for only some rows; it gives once, few, many or a size class.

TRBD1	TRBV6-1	.	TRBJ2-2	TGTGCCAGCAGGCCGGGACAGGGGAACACCGGGGAGCTGTTTTTT	CASRPGQGNTGELFF
TRBD2	TRBV5-1	.	TRBJ2-1	TGCGCCAGCAGCTACTTAGGCGGGAGGGCCCTGAACAATGAGCAGTTCTTC	CASSYLGGRALNNEQFF
.	TRBV5-1	.	TRBJ2-7	TGCGCCAGCACCCGGGACTCCCAGGGGGAGCAGTACTTC	CASTRDSQGEQYF
.	TRBV7-9	once	TRBJ2-2	TGTGCCAGCAGCTTAGGCACTAACCTGAACACCGGGGAGCTGTTTTTT	CASSLGTNLNTGELFF
.	TRBV19	.	TRBJ2-5	TGTGCCAGTAGTATAGATCAAGAGACCCAGTACTTC	CASSIDQETQYF
TRBD2	TRBV11-2	.	TRBJ2-7	TGTGCCAGCAGCCCGCCTAGCGGGAGACTCTACGAGCAGTACTTC	CASSPPSGRLYEQYF
.	TRBV7-2	.	TRBJ1-4	TGTGCCAGCAGCCCCGGGACGGGCACTAATGAAAAACTGTTTTTT	CASSPGTGTNEKLFF
.	TRBV5-1	few	TRBJ2-7	TGCGCCAGCAGCTTTGGGGGTTCAGGGGCCTCCTACGAGCAGTACTTC	CASSFGGSGASYEQYF
TRBD1	TRBV28	.	TRBJ2-7	TGTGCCAGCAGTTTAAGGTCCGCAGGGGGCTCCGAGCAGTACTTC	CASSLRSAGGSEQYF
.	TRBV28	.	TRBJ1-2	TGTGCCAGCAGTTTAGCAGGGGTCGATGGCTACACCTTC	CASSLAGVDGYTF
.	TRBV6-1	few	TRBJ2-3	TGTGCCAGCAGCCTAGAATCAGCGGGTGGTCGATATTTT	CASSLESAGGRYF
TRBD1	TRBV27	.	TRBJ2-1	TGTGCCAGCAGGATGACAGGGGGCAGCTCCTACAATGAGCAGTTCTTC	CASRMTGGSSYNEQFF
.	TRBV6-5	.	TRBJ1-4	TGTGCCAGCAGTTATTCCCTTTTCGAAAAACTGTTTTTT	CASSYSLFEKLFF
.	TRBV6-8	.	TRBJ2-5	TGTGCCAGCAGTTACGTGGCTAACCAAGAGACCCAGTACTTC	CASSYVANQETQYF
TRBD1	TRBV30	.	TRBJ2-6	TGTGCCTGTGGTCCGGGACAGGGCATTACTGGGGCCAACGTCCTGACTTTC	CACGPGQGITGANVLTF
.	TRBV28	.	TRBJ1-2	TGTGCCAGCGTACCAGCAGGCCTTATTGCTAACTATGGCTACACCTTC	CASVPAGLIANYGYTF
TRBD2	TRBV28	.	TRBJ2-1	TGTGCCAGCAGTTTGAGCGGGAGGGCCAGGGACAATGAGCAGTTCTTC	CASSLSGRARDNEQFF
.	TRBV2	.	TRBJ1-2	TGTGCCAGCAGTACCTACAGGGACCCGAATGGCTACACCTTC	CASSTYRDPNGYTF
.	TRBV6-1	.	TRBJ2-7	TGTGCCAGCCTTCTCGGAAAGTCCTCATCCTACGAGCAGTACTTC	CASLLGKSSSYEQYF
.	TRBV6-1	.	TRBJ2-7	TGTGCCAGCAGTGAAGCCGGGACATGGGGTGTCCACGAGCAGTACTTC	CASSEAGTWGVHEQYF
.	TRBV28	few	TRBJ1-1	TGTGCCAGCAGCCGGGGGGCTCACACTGAAGCTTTCTTT	CASSRGAHTEAFF
.	TRBV7-7	.	TRBJ1-3	TGTGCTAGCAGCCACGGGACTGACTCTGGAAACACCATATATTTT	CASSHGTDSGNTIYF
TRBD2	TRBV7-3	.	TRBJ2-2	TGTGCCAGCGGCGCTGGAGCGGGAGTAGTCACCGGGGAGCTGTTTTTT	CASGAGAGVVTGELFF
.	TRBV5-1	once	TRBJ2-5	TGCGCCAGCAGCTCACCAACCGACTTCCAAGAGACCCAGTACTTC	CASSSPTDFQETQYF
.	TRBV5-6	.	TRBJ2-3	TGTGCCAGCAGCCTCCGACTAAGAATCTCCACAGATACGCAGTATTTT	CASSLRLRISTDTQYF
.	TRBV7-8	.	TRBJ2-1	TGTGCCAGCAGCTTAGCGGGTTATGGGGGTGAGCAGTTCTTC	CASSLAGYGGEQFF
.	TRBV6-5	.	TRBJ2-1	TGTGCCAGCAGTTACGAGGTCGCCTCCAATGAGCAGTTCTTC	CASSYEVASNEQFF
TRBD1	TRBV5-4	.	TRBJ2-5	TGTGCCAGCAGCCCCCGGACAGGGGAGACCCAGTACTTC	CASSPRTGETQYF
TRBD2	TRBV10-2	.	TRBJ2-1	TGCGCCAGCAGCCGAGGACTAGCTGAGCAGTTCTTC	CASSRGLAEQFF
TRBD1	TRBV11-2	.	TRBJ2-1	TGTGCCAGCAGCTCAGCTTTTACAGGGGGCGGTGAGCAGTTCTTC	CASSSAFTGGGEQFF
TRBD2	TRBV5-4	.	TRBJ2-7	TGTGCCAGCAGCTTGGGAATTGCGGGAGACGAGCAGTACTTC	CASSLGIAGDEQYF
.	TRBV28	few	TRBJ1-2	TGTGCCACCCTTGTGGGAGGGAACTATGGCTACACCTTC	CATLVGGNYGYTF
.	TRBV9	.	TRBJ2-2	TGTGCCAGCAGCGTAATTAGCGCGAACACCGGGGAGCTGTTTTTT	CASSVISANTGELFF
.	TRBV11-2	.	TRBJ2-3	TGTGCCAGCAGCTTTAGGGGTCCCAGCACAGATACGCAGTATTTT	CASSFRGPSTDTQYF
TRBD1	TRBV5-1	.	TRBJ1-1	TGCGCCAGCAGCTTAAAGACAGGGGCGAACACTGAAGCTTTCTTT	CASSLKTGANTEAFF
.	TRBV7-9	.	TRBJ1-1	TGTGCCAGCAGCTTAGCGGGGCGGCTTGAAGCTTTCTTT	CASSLAGRLEAFF
.	TRBV9	.	TRBJ2-1	TGTGCCAGCAATAGTGGATCCAATGAGCAGTTCTTC	CASNSGSNEQFF
.	TRBV28	.	TRBJ1-4	TGTGCCAGCAGCGAGTCGCCCGACAGTCCTGGGTCTCTTTATGAAAAACTGTTTTTT	CASSESPDSPGSLYEKLFF
.	TRBV7-2	once	TRBJ2-5	TGTGCCAGCAGCCGACAGAAACAAGAGACCCAGTACTTC	CASSRQKQETQYF
TRBD1	TRBV4-2	.	TRBJ1-2	TGTGCCAGCAGCCAGGAACCGACAGGGCACTATGGCTACACCTTC	CASSQEPTGHYGYTF
TRBD1	TRBV28	.	TRBJ1-1	TGTGCCAGCAGCGGCGGAACCGGGACAGGGTTTACTGAAGCTTTCTTT	CASSGGTGTGFTEAFF
.	TRBV11-2	.	TRBJ2-5	TGTGCCAGCAGCTTTAGTGGCGAGACCCAGTACTTC	CASSFSGETQYF
.	TRBV19	.	TRBJ2-7	TGTGCCAGTAATGCAGGGGTTGGAAAAGGCTACGAGCAGTACTTC	CASNAGVGKGYEQYF
.	TRBV7-2	.	TRBJ2-5	TGTGCCAGCAGCCCATCTGGGAGGGGGGAGACCCAGTACTTC	CASSPSGRGETQYF
.	TRBV19	.	TRBJ1-2	TGTGCCAGCGAAGGAAGGGCGGGCTACACCTTC	CASEGRAGYTF
.	TRBV5-1	.	TRBJ2-6	TGCGCCAGCAGGCAGGGACGGGACTCTGGGGCCAACGTCCTGACTTTC	CASRQGRDSGANVLTF
.	TRBV28	once	TRBJ2-7	TGTGCCAGCAGTGTAACTTTGCAGGGGTCCTACGAGCAGTACTTC	CASSVTLQGSYEQYF
.	TRBV4-2	.	TRBJ1-2	TGTGCCAGCAGCCAAGGAGAGACCAGACCTCTTTATGGCTACACCTTC	CASSQGETRPLYGYTF
.	TRBV9	once	TRBJ1-5	TGTGCCAGCAGCGTAGCCGTGGGGCAGCCCCAGCATTTT	CASSVAVGQPQHF
TRBD2	TRBV18	.	TRBJ2-7	TGTGCCAGCTCACCGATGACTAGCGGGGGTTCCTACGAGCAGTACTTC	CASSPMTSGGSYEQYF
.	TRBV7-2	.	TRBJ2-3	TGTGCCAGCAGCCAACTAATCGGTACGCAGTATTTT	CASSQLIGTQYF
TRBD2	TRBV6-6	once	TRBJ2-1	TGTGCCAGCAGTTCGGGACTAGCGGGAGGCAATGAGCAGTTCTTC	CASSSGLAGGNEQFF
TRBD1	TRBV4-1	.	TRBJ2-7	TGCGCCAGCAGCCAAGCCTTAAGGGGACAGGACAACTACGAGCAGTACTTC	CASSQALRGQDNYEQYF
.	TRBV4-3	.	TRBJ1-1	TGCGCCAGCAGCCAAGGACGGCAGGCCACTGAAGCTTTCTTT	CASSQGRQATEAFF
TRBD2	TRBV10-1	.	TRBJ2-3	TGCGCCAGCGTATATTGCGCGGGAGGGCCGGACGGCACAGATACGCAGTATTTT	CASVYCAGGPDGTDTQYF
.	TRBV6-5	few	TRBJ1-5	TGTGCCAGCAGCAGTTATAATAGCAATCAGCCCCAGCATTTT	CASSSYNSNQPQHF
TRBD1	TRBV5-5	.	TRBJ2-7	TGTGCCAGCAGCTATTCCGGGACAGTCCTTTCTGGAGAGCAGTACTTC	CASSYSGTVLSGEQYF